The sequence of this T cell receptor (beta chain) was determined in a study of control samples from healthy donors and cancer patients. CDR1 and CDR2 (germline): LNHDA, SQIVND (reference sequence). The CDR3 has 15 residues. V was clipped by 4 bases and J by 7 bases, with 17 bases between them. TCRdb keeps only in-frame clones here, not all; method: immunoSEQ multiplex PCR. The repertoire holds about 98,000 clones, with approximately 78% as singletons. Material for sequencing was blood. This receptor was taken from a man aged 55-75 years in good health. This chain uses TRBV19 with TRBJ2-1, with unresolved D. In nucleotides, the CDR3 is TGTGCCAGTAGTACGCCGGGCCCTTCACGGAATGAGCAGTTCTTC. Translated: CASSTPGPSRNEQFF. The full variable domain, its missing parts supplied by reference TRBV19 and TRBJ2-1, is DGGITQSPKYLFRKEGQNVTLSCEQNLNHDAMYWYRQDPGQGLRLIYYSQIVNDFQKGDIAEGYSVSREKKESFPLTVTSAQKNPTAFYLCASSTPGPSRNEQFFGPGTRLTVL.